This T cell receptor beta chain was identified during a study of human T cells and chemical hapten exposure. Of note for this clonotype: What it binds is unknown.

Study-level results: Once DPC sensitization occurred, TCRs above 1 in 1000 frequency showed no change.

Time point: patch test 2, 6 weeks after DPC sensitization. Noted treatment: therapeutic diphenylcyclopropenone sensitization with weekly scalp DPC. Per the study methods: Per-sample TCR counts ranged from roughly 23,224 to 750,000, median around 96,000. TCRdb recomputed calls from the RACE reads with MiXCR, one row per CDR3 protein. The V and J calls were not made by the authors but by TCRdb's processing. Of 95,000 or so distinct CDR3 sequences in the sample, roughly 11% were seen once. Germline CDR1 reads DFQATT; CDR2 reads SNEGSKA (reference sequence). The CDR3 covers 11 residues. Trimming pared 5 bases from V and 8 bases from J, leaving 10 bases between.

This material consisted of whole blood, taken in connection with sensitization to the hapten diphenylcyclopropenone (DPC). V gene TRBV20-1 combines with J gene TRBJ2-1; no reliable D call. This TCR derives from a middle-aged woman with alopecia areata. Some clones in this sample may be carry-over from other donors' samples. CDR3 sequence reads: CSALPRDEQFF. CDR3 nucleotides: TGCAGTGCTTTGCCTAGAGATGAGCAGTTCTTC.